The clone carrying this TCR beta chain was counted only a few times. Its antigen remains unidentified. The data are from a study of T cell repertoires in cytomegalovirus infection. Study-wide points: Within the response measured ex vivo, HLA-C-restricted CMV-specific TCR beta clonotypes were dominant.

The length of the CDR3 is 19 residues. J was trimmed by 5 bases and V by 0 bases; bases with no gene match: 15. Germline V gene lookup returns CDR1 KGHDR and CDR2 SFDVKD. MiXCR, applied by TCRdb to the reads, yields one record per CDR3 protein. This table has about 100,000 distinct CDR3 sequences, about 29% appearing once. This clonotype was sampled from a human donor in good health (CMV status not recorded). Some clones in this sample may be carry-over from other donors' samples. The chain combines TRBV24-1 with TRBJ2-3; 8 positions agree with TRBD1. Sequencing used CD8+ T cells from cultured PBMCs, obtained from culture after CMV antigen stimulation. CDR3 sequence: CATSDLPGQESSYGDTQYF. In nucleotides, the CDR3 is TGTGCCACCAGTGATTTGCCGGGACAGGAGAGCTCTTATGGAGATACGCAGTATTTT.